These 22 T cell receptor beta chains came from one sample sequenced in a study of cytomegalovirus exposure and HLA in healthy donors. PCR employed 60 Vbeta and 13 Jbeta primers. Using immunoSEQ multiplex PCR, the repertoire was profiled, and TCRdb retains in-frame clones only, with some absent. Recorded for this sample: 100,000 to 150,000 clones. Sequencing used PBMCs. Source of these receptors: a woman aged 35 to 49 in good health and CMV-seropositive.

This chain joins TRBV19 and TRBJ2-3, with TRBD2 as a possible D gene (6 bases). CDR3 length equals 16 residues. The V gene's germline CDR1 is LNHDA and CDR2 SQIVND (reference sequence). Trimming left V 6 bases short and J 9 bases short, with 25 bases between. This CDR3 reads CASRNTLGPTRWTQYF. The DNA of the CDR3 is TGTGCCAGTAGGAATACCCTGGGACCGACTAGGTGGACGCAGTATTTT.

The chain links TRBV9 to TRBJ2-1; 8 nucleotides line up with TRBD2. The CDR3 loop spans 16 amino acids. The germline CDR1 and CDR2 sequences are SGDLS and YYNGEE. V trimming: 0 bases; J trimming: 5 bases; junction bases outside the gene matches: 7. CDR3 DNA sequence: TGTGCCAGCAGCGTAGACGGGACTAGTAGCCACAATGAGCAGTTCTTC. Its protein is CASSVDGTSSHNEQFF.

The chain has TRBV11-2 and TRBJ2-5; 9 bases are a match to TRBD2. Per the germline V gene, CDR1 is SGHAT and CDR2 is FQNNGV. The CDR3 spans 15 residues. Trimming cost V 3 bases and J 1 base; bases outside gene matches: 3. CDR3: CASSLGTSIQETQYF. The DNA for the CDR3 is TGTGCCAGCAGCTTGGGGACTAGCATCCAAGAGACCCAGTACTTC.

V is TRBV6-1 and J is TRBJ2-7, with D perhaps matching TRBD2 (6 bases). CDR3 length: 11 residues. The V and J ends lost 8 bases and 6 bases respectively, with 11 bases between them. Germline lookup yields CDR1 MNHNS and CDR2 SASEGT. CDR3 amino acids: CASRSGVEQYF. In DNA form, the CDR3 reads TGTGCCAGCCGCTCGGGAGTCGAGCAGTACTTC.

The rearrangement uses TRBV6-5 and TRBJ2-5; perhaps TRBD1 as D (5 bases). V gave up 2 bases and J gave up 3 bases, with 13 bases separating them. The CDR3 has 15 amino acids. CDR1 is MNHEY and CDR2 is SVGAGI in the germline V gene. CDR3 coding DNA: TGTGCCAGCAGTTACAGTGGGGCATTGAAAGAGACCCAGTACTTC. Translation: CASSYSGALKETQYF.

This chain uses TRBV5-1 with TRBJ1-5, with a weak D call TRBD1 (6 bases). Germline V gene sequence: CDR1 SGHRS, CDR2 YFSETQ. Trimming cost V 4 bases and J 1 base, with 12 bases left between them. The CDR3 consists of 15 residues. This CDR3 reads CASSLTGLSNQPQHF. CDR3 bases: TGCGCCAGCAGCCTGACAGGTTTAAGCAATCAGCCCCAGCATTTT. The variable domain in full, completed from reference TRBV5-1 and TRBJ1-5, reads KAGVTQTPRYLIKTRGQQVTLSCSPISGHRSVSWYQQTPGQGLQFLFEYFSETQRNKGNFPGRFSGRQFSNSRSEMNVSTLELGDSALYLCASSLTGLSNQPQHFGDGTRLSIL.

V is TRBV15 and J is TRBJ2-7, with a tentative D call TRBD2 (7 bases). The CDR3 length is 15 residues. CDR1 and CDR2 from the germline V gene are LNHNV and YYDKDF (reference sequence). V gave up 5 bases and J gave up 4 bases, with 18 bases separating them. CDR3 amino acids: CATSPRAGALYEQYF. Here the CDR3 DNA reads TGTGCCACCAGCCCCCGGGCGGGGGCCCTTTACGAGCAGTACTTC.

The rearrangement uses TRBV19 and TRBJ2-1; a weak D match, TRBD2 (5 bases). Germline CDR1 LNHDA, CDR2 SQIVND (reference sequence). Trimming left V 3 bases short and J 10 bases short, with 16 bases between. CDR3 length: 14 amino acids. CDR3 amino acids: CASSIQRHDVEQFF. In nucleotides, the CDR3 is TGTGCCAGTAGTATCCAGCGGCACGACGTGGAGCAGTTCTTC. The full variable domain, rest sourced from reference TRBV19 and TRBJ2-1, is DGGITQSPKYLFRKEGQNVTLSCEQNLNHDAMYWYRQDPGQGLRLIYYSQIVNDFQKGDIAEGYSVSREKKESFPLTVTSAQKNPTAFYLCASSIQRHDVEQFFGPGTRLTVL.

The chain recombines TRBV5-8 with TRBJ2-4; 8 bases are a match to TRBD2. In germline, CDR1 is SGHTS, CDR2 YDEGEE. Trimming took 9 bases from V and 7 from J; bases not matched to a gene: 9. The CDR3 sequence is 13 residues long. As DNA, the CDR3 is TGTGCCAACAAGGCGGGGGGTTCGAACATTCAGTACTTC. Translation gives CANKAGGSNIQYF.

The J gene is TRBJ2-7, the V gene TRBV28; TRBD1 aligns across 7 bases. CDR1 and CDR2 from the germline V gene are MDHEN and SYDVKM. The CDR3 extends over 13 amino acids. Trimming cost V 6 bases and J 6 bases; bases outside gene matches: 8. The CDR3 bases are TGTGCCAGCAGGCCCACAGGGGAGAGCGAGCAGTACTTC. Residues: CASRPTGESEQYF.

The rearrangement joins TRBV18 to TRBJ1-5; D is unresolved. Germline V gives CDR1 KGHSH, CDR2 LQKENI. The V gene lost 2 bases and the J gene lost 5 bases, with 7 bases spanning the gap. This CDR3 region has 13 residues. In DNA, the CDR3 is TGTGCCAGCTCACCATGGGAGGATCAGCCCCAGCATTTT. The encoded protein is CASSPWEDQPQHF.

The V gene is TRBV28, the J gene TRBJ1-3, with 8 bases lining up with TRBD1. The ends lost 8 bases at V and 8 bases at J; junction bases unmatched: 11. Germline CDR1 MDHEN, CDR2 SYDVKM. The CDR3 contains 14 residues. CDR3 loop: CASQTGNRGDTIYF. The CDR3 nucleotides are TGTGCCAGCCAGACCGGTAACAGGGGGGACACCATATATTTT.

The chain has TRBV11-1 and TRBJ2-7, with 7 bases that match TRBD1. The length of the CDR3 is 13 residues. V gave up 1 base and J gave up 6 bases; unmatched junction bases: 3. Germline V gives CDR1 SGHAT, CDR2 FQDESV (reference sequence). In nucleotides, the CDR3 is TGTGCCAGCAGCTTAGAATCAGGGGGCGAGCAGTACTTC. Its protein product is CASSLESGGEQYF. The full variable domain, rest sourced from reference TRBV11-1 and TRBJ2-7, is EAEVAQSPRYKITEKSQAVAFWCDPISGHATLYWYRQILGQGPELLVQFQDESVVDDSQLPKDRFSAERLKGVDSTLKIQPAELGDSAMYLCASSLESGGEQYFGPGTRLTVT.

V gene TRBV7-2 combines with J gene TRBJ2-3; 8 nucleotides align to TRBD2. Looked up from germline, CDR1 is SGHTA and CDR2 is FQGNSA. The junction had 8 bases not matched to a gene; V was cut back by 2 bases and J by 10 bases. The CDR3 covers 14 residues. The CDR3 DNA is TGTGCCAGCAGCTTAAAAGTCGGGGGGGTTGCGCAGTATTTT. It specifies CASSLKVGGVAQYF.

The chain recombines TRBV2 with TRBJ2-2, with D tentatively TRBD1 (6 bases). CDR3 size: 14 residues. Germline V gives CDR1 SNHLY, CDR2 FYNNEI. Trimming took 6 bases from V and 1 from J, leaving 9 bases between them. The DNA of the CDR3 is TGTGCCAGCAGGACGGACAGGAACACCGGGGAGCTGTTTTTT. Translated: CASRTDRNTGELFF. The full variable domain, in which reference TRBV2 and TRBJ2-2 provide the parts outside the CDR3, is EPEVTQTPSHQVTQMGQEVILRCVPISNHLYFYWYRQILGQKVEFLVSFYNNEISEKSEIFDDQFSVERPDGSNFTLKIRSTKLEDSAMYFCASRTDRNTGELFFGEGSRLTVL.

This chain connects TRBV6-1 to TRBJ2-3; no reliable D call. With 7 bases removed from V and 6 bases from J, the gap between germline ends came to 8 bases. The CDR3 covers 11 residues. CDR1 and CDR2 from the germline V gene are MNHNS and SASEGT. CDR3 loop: CASIMTDTQYF. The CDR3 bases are TGTGCCAGCATTATGACTGATACGCAGTATTTT.

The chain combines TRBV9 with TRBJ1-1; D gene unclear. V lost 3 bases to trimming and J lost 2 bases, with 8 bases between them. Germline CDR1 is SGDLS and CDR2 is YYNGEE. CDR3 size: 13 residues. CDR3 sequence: CASSDPVNTEAFF. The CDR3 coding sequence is TGTGCCAGCAGCGACCCAGTAAACACTGAAGCTTTCTTT. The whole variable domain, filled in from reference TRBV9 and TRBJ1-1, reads DSGVTQTPKHLITATGQRVTLRCSPRSGDLSVYWYQQSLDQGLQFLIQYYNGEERAKGNILERFSAQQFPDLHSELNLSSLELGDSALYFCASSDPVNTEAFFGQGTRLTVV.

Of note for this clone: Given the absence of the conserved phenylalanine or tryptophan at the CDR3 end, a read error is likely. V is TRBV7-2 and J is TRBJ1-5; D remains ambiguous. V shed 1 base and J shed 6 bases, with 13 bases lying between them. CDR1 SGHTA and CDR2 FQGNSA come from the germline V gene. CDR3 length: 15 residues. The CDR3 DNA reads TGTGCCAGCAGCTTAGGTCGGGAGCCAGGTCAGCCCCAGCATTCT. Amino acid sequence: CASSLGREPGQPQHS.

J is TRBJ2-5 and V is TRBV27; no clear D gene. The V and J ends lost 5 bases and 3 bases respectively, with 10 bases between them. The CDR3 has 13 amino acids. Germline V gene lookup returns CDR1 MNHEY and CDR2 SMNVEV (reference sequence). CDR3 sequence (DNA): TGTGCCAGCAGTCGGAAGCGAGAAGAGACCCAGTACTTC. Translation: CASSRKREETQYF.

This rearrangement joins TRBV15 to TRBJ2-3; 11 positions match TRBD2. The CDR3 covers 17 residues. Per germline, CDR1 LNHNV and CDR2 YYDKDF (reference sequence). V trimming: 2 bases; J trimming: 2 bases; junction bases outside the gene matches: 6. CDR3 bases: TGTGCCACCAGCAGAACGGGACTAGCGGACTACACAGATACGCAGTATTTT. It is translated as CATSRTGLADYTDTQYF.

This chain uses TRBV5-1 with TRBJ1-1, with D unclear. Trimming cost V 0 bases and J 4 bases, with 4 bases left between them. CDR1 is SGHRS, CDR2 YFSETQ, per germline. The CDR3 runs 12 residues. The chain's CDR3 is CASSLASTEAFF. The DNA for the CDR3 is TGCGCCAGCAGCTTGGCTAGCACTGAAGCTTTCTTT.

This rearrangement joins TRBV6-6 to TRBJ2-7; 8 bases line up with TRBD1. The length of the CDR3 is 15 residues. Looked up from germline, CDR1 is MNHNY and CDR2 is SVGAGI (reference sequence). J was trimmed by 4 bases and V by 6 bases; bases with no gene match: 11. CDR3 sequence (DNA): TGTGCCAGCAGCCTACAAGACAGGGGAAGGTACGAGCAGTACTTC. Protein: CASSLQDRGRYEQYF.